The rows below give T cell receptor beta chains drawn from one sample of a study of early T cells in non-severe SARS-CoV-2 infection. TCRdb independently ran MiXCR on the 5' RACE reads; one entry per CDR3 protein. The sample has 56,000 or so distinct CDR3 sequences, around 8% seen once; the top ten hold 3.5% to 4.5%. Sequenced: whole blood. These receptors were obtained from an adult who was a healthcare worker with PCR-confirmed SARS-CoV-2 infection or an uninfected control (not recorded which). The CDR3 runs from the conserved cysteine through the conserved F or W. The D gene is left open where the match is weak. Clone size is shown for a subset of rows, as once, few, many or a class of expanded clone.

V gene	J gene	clone size	D gene	CDR3 protein	CDR3 DNA
TRBV7-5	TRBJ2-1	few	-	CISVPEPTQGSDEQFF	-
TRBV28	TRBJ2-7	few	TRBD1	CASTGTRTGQIYEQYF	TGTGCCAGCACCGGGACCCGGACAGGGCAAATCTACGAGCAGTACTTC
TRBV28	TRBJ2-1	many	TRBD2	CASSLSGGSHEQFF	TGTGCCAGCAGCTTAAGCGGCGGGAGCCATGAGCAGTTCTTC
TRBV14	TRBJ2-1	many	-	CASSQVLGRPPDEQFF	TGTGCCAGCAGCCAAGTTCTAGGCCGACCCCCGGATGAGCAGTTCTTC
TRBV12-5	TRBJ1-6	-	TRBD1	CASGSGQGDSPLHF	TGTGCTAGTGGTTCGGGACAGGGGGATTCACCCCTCCACTTT
TRBV29-1	TRBJ2-7	-	TRBD1	CSGGDRRGEQYF	TGCAGCGGAGGGGACAGGAGGGGCGAGCAGTACTTC
TRBV5-6	TRBJ2-1	-	-	CASSRTLSSYNEQFF	TGTGCCAGCAGCCGGACACTCAGCTCCTACAATGAGCAGTTCTTC
TRBV7-3	TRBJ2-2	few	-	CASSASTGELFF	TGTGCCAGCAGCGCGTCTACTGGGGAGCTGTTTTTT
TRBV24-1	TRBJ2-2	many	TRBD1	CATGQVTGELFF	TGTGCCACAGGACAGGTTACCGGGGAGCTGTTTTTT
TRBV6-6	TRBJ2-7	-	-	CASSRQRASCEQYF	TGTGCCAGCAGTCGACAGCGTGCTTCCTGCGAGCAGTACTTC
TRBV11-2	TRBJ2-1	few	-	CASSPLWGDYNEQFF	TGTGCCAGCAGCCCGTTGTGGGGAGACTACAATGAGCAGTTCTTC
TRBV20-1	TRBJ1-2	few	-	CSASRERGGYTF	TGCAGTGCCAGTAGGGAGAGGGGTGGCTACACCTTC
TRBV5-6	TRBJ2-7	few	TRBD2	CASSLALASSYEQYF	TGTGCCAGCAGCTTAGCACTAGCGAGCTCCTACGAGCAGTACTTC
TRBV12-3/TRBV12-4	TRBJ1-1	many	-	CASSPHWVEATEAFF	TGTGCCAGCAGTCCCCATTGGGTCGAGGCCACTGAAGCTTTCTTT
TRBV7-8	TRBJ2-1	few	TRBD2	CASSLRRGADEQFF	TGTGCCAGCAGCTTAAGGCGGGGGGCCGATGAGCAGTTCTTC
TRBV6-2/TRBV6-3	TRBJ2-7	-	TRBD2	CASTEGLAGFKQYF	TGTGCCAGCACCGAGGGACTAGCGGGATTTAAGCAGTACTTC
TRBV5-1	TRBJ2-1	many	TRBD2	CASSVTGTSVYNEQFF	TGCGCCAGCAGCGTAACCGGGACTAGCGTATACAATGAGCAGTTCTTC
TRBV5-1	TRBJ2-4	many	TRBD2	CASSLAGGLGNIQYF	TGCGCCAGCAGCTTGGCGGGAGGGTTAGGAAACATTCAGTACTTC
TRBV6-5	TRBJ1-1	many	TRBD1	CASSPLGDRDTEAFF	TGTGCCAGCAGTCCGCTAGGGGACAGGGACACTGAAGCTTTCTTT
TRBV6-5	TRBJ2-7	many	TRBD2	CASSFSSGLAFREQYF	TGTGCCAGCAGTTTCTCATCGGGACTAGCCTTTCGCGAGCAGTACTTC
TRBV29-1	TRBJ1-1	-	-	CSVTVTANTEAFF	TGCAGCGTTACGGTTACAGCCAACACTGAAGCTTTCTTT
TRBV25-1	TRBJ2-7	-	TRBD1	CAIRLRQGAYEQYF	TGTGCCATAAGACTGCGACAGGGGGCCTACGAGCAGTACTTC
TRBV28	TRBJ2-5	-	-	CASTPGHQETQYF	TGTGCCAGCACTCCGGGACACCAAGAGACCCAGTACTTC
TRBV12-3/TRBV12-4	TRBJ1-4	many	-	CASSPIRTAEKLFF	TGTGCCAGCAGTCCCATTCGGACGGCTGAAAAACTGTTTTTT
TRBV5-1	TRBJ2-7	few	-	CASSSGPAYEQYF	TGCGCCAGCAGCTCGGGACCAGCCTACGAGCAGTACTTC
TRBV27	TRBJ1-2	many	-	CASSLGQVGYGYTF	TGTGCCAGCAGTTTGGGACAAGTGGGCTATGGCTACACCTTC
TRBV29-1	TRBJ2-1	many	TRBD2	CSVEKREGWNEQFF	TGCAGCGTCGAAAAGCGGGAGGGCTGGAATGAGCAGTTCTTC
TRBV5-5	TRBJ1-1	few	TRBD1	CASSPQGAVNTEAFF	TGTGCCAGCAGTCCACAGGGGGCTGTGAACACTGAAGCTTTCTTT
TRBV6-4	TRBJ2-3	-	-	CVSSDSGTDTQYF	TGTGTCAGCAGTGACTCAGGCACAGATACGCAGTATTTT
TRBV5-4	TRBJ2-1	many	TRBD2	CASSSRTSGSREQFF	TGTGCCAGCAGCTCAAGGACTAGCGGGAGTCGTGAGCAGTTCTTC
TRBV9	TRBJ2-1	many	TRBD2	CASSVAGSGVYNEQFF	TGTGCCAGCAGCGTAGCTGGTAGCGGGGTCTACAATGAGCAGTTCTTC
TRBV5-1	TRBJ2-3	-	TRBD2	CASSPSTLSGRFVTTDTQYF	TGCGCCAGCAGCCCTTCAACTTTAAGCGGGAGGTTTGTAACGACAGATACGCAGTATTTT
TRBV13	TRBJ1-1	many	-	CASSLDTGKGEAFF	TGTGCCAGCAGCTTGGATACAGGAAAAGGAGAAGCTTTCTTT
TRBV19	TRBJ2-3	few	TRBD2	CASKRGAPDTQYF	TGTGCCAGTAAGCGGGGGGCCCCGGATACGCAGTATTTT
TRBV6-4	TRBJ2-1	many	-	CASRTAYNEQFF	TGTGCCAGCCGGACAGCTTACAATGAGCAGTTCTTC
TRBV28	TRBJ1-6	few	TRBD1	CASSRPGQGGSYSPLHF	TGTGCCAGCAGTCGACCGGGACAGGGGGGATCATATTCACCCCTCCACTTT
TRBV12-3/TRBV12-4	TRBJ1-2	-	-	CASSLAVGRDYGYTF	TGTGCCAGCAGTTTGGCTGTCGGACGCGACTATGGCTACACCTTC
TRBV7-2	TRBJ1-6	-	TRBD1	CASSPYRGLNSPLHF	TGTGCCAGCAGCCCTTACAGGGGATTGAATTCACCCCTCCACTTT
TRBV14	TRBJ2-5	-	-	CASSQNGEETQYF	TGTGCCAGCAGCCAAAATGGGGAAGAGACCCAGTACTTC
TRBV6-6	TRBJ2-7	few	TRBD2	CASSYSGTSGGPAREQYF	TGTGCCAGCAGTTACTCCGGGACTAGCGGGGGGCCGGCGAGGGAGCAGTACTTC
TRBV28	TRBJ2-5	few	-	CASSWYRVAETQYF	TGTGCCAGCAGTTGGTACAGGGTTGCCGAGACCCAGTACTTC
TRBV29-1	TRBJ2-2	many	-	CSVPNRNTGELFF	TGCAGCGTCCCAAACCGGAACACCGGGGAGCTGTTTTTT
TRBV5-1	TRBJ2-2	-	TRBD2	CASSPTSGRTNTGELFF	TGCGCCAGCAGCCCGACTAGCGGGCGAACGAACACCGGGGAGCTGTTTTTT
TRBV29-1	TRBJ2-5	-	TRBD2	CSVTRTSGETQYF	TGCAGCGTCACCCGGACTAGCGGAGAGACCCAGTACTTC
TRBV4-2	TRBJ2-7	-	-	CASSHLLREPSYEQYF	TGTGCCAGCAGCCACCTCCTCCGGGAACCCTCCTACGAGCAGTACTTC